These 27 T cell receptor beta chains originate from one sample sequenced in a study of identical twins (TCRdb year 2016). Library generation was performed with 5' RACE. The instrument was an Illumina HiSeq 2000. TCRdb applied fastp at Q25 and MiXCR to the public reads, then kept only in-frame beta chains. CDR3 protein duplicates are merged, each entry listing the most common genes and DNA. This sample has approximately 700,000 distinct CDR3 sequences in its table, and 15% to 20% of those were observed once. Together, the top ten hold less than 15% of the sample. The same data also went into a second study, on T cells expressing NK-cell markers.

Sequenced material: PBMCs. These receptors were taken from a young woman in good health.

This clonotype has ten or more counts. The V and J genes are TRBV5-1 and TRBJ2-7; D gene ambiguous. The CDR3 is 14 amino acids. V gave up 0 bases and J gave up 1 base, with 8 bases separating them. The germline V gene encodes CDR1 SGHRS and CDR2 YFSETQ. The chain's CDR3 is CASSLDPSSYEQYF. CDR3 DNA: TGCGCCAGCAGCTTGGATCCTTCATCCTACGAGCAGTACTTC.

The chain joins TRBV7-9 to TRBJ2-7; D is unclear. CDR3 length: 11 residues. Germline V gives CDR1 SEHNR, CDR2 FQNEAQ (reference sequence). The ends were cut back, 0 bases at V and 6 bases at J, with 3 bases in the middle. This CDR3 is CASSLAFEQYF. Written as DNA, the CDR3 is TGTGCCAGCAGCTTAGCTTTCGAGCAGTACTTC. Using reference TRBV7-9 and TRBJ2-7 for the parts outside the CDR3, the full variable domain is DTGVSQNPRHKITKRGQNVTFRCDPISEHNRLYWYRQTLGQGPEFLTYFQNEAQLEKSRLLSDRFSAERPKGSFSTLEIQRTEQGDSAMYLCASSLAFEQYFGPGTRLTVT.

This clonotype has just a few counts. The V and J genes are TRBV5-1 and TRBJ1-5; TRBD1 matches 7 bases. J was trimmed by 5 bases and V by 4 bases; bases with no gene match: 6. Germline lookup yields CDR1 SGHRS and CDR2 YFSETQ. The CDR3 has 14 amino acids. The CDR3 is CASSPQGGHQPQHF. CDR3 DNA: TGCGCCAGCAGCCCCCAGGGGGGCCATCAGCCCCAGCATTTT.

V gene TRBV7-6 combines with J gene TRBJ2-1, with 9 bases aligning to TRBD1. Trimming cost V 0 bases and J 7 bases; bases outside gene matches: 7. The CDR3 consists of 16 residues. Germline V CDR1 and CDR2: SGHVS, FNYEAQ. The CDR3 loop reads CASSLASGTGYNEQFF. In nucleotides, the CDR3 is TGTGCCAGCAGCTTAGCGTCCGGGACAGGGTATAATGAGCAGTTCTTC.

This clonotype was observed a handful of times. The gene calls are TRBV6-2 or TRBV6-3 and TRBJ2-1; D unclear. Trimming removed 7 bases from V and 6 bases from J, with 10 bases in between. Per the germline V gene, CDR1 is MNHEY and CDR2 is SVGEGT. The CDR3 is 12 residues long. CDR3 residues: CASTNPPNEQFF. CDR3 sequence (DNA): TGTGCCAGCACCAACCCCCCCAATGAGCAGTTCTTC.

This clonotype has a handful of counts. CDR3 in amino acids: CASSPRQTQYF. The CDR3 nucleotides read TGTGCCAGCTCACCAAGACAGACCCAGTACTTC. The chain couples TRBV18 to TRBJ2-5; D not certain. Per germline, CDR1 KGHSH and CDR2 LQKENI. This CDR3 contains 11 residues. The V gene lost 2 bases and the J gene lost 6 bases, with 4 bases spanning the gap.

This clonotype has more than one count but fewer than ten. This chain connects TRBV20-1 to TRBJ2-1, with D hard to call. The CDR3 sequence is 11 residues long. Germline V gene data show CDR1 as DFQATT and CDR2 as SNEGSKA (reference sequence). V was cut by 6 bases and J by 8 bases, with 11 bases left in between. In DNA form, the CDR3 reads TGCAGTGCCCGGAATGATCATGAGCAGTTCTTC. It yields the protein CSARNDHEQFF.

The chain carries TRBV6-5 and TRBJ2-7; D not resolved. Per the germline V gene, CDR1 is MNHEY and CDR2 is SVGAGI. With 0 bases removed from V and 0 bases from J, the gap between germline ends came to 15 bases. The CDR3 covers 17 residues. This CDR3 is CASSYSTLRVPSYEQYF. CDR3 DNA: TGTGCCAGCAGTTACTCGACTCTCCGTGTCCCCTCCTACGAGCAGTACTTC.

This clonotype has only a few counts. The genes are TRBV10-3 and TRBJ2-5; unclear D gene. Trimming cost V 0 bases and J 4 bases, with 15 bases left between them. This CDR3 comprises 16 residues. Germline-derived CDR1 and CDR2 are ENHRY and SYGVKD. Here the CDR3 DNA reads TGTGCCATCAGTGAGTCCCCGGCCTCTTTGGGAGAGACCCAGTACTTC. Translation gives CAISESPASLGETQYF.

CDR3 coding DNA: TGCGCCAGCAGCCCAAACACAGGGGCTGAAGCTTTCTTT. Protein product: CASSPNTGAEAFF. This chain joins TRBV5-1 and TRBJ1-1; 7 nucleotides match TRBD1. V gave up 4 bases and J gave up 6 bases; unmatched junction bases: 6. Per the germline V gene, CDR1 is SGHRS and CDR2 is YFSETQ. This CDR3 contains 13 residues.

This clonotype was seen a handful of times. The chain recombines TRBV20-1 with TRBJ2-5; 7 bases match TRBD2. The germline gives CDR1 DFQATT, CDR2 SNEGSKA (reference sequence). The CDR3 length is 14 residues. V lost 2 bases, J lost 5 bases, and 8 bases stayed unmatched. The DNA for the CDR3 is TGCAGTGCTAGACCTCGGACTAGTACGGAGACCCAGTACTTC. It yields the protein CSARPRTSTETQYF.

This chain uses TRBV15 with TRBJ1-2, with TRBD1 matching over 9 bases. The CDR3 sequence is 14 residues long. With V trimmed by 1 base and J by 8 bases, 5 bases remained unmatched. Germline V gives CDR1 LNHNV, CDR2 YYDKDF (reference sequence). The CDR3 loop is CATSRATGGAGYTF. CDR3 nucleotides: TGTGCCACCAGCAGAGCTACAGGGGGCGCCGGCTACACCTTC.

Many counts were recorded for this clonotype. The V and J genes are TRBV12-3 or TRBV12-4 and TRBJ2-1, with a possible D match to TRBD2 (5 bases). The V end lost 4 bases, the J end lost 9 bases, and 7 bases lay between the germline ends. This CDR3 has 11 residues. The DNA for the CDR3 is TGTGCCAGCAGTTCGAGGGTTGAGCAGTTCTTC. It encodes CASSSRVEQFF.

This chain joins TRBV4-3 and TRBJ2-2; the D is unclear. Germline CDR1 LGHNA, CDR2 YSLEER. V lost 1 base, J lost 0 bases, and 3 bases lay in between. The length of the CDR3 is 14 residues. For the CDR3, the DNA is TGCGCCAGCAGCCAAGCAACGAACACCGGGGAGCTGTTTTTT. Its translation: CASSQATNTGELFF.

This clonotype has more than one count but fewer than ten. The chain carries TRBV20-1 and TRBJ1-2; maybe TRBD1 (6 bases). There are 13 residues in the CDR3. The V gene's germline CDR1 is DFQATT and CDR2 SNEGSKA (reference sequence). Trimming pared 6 bases from V and 0 bases from J, leaving 11 bases between. In nucleotides, the CDR3 is TGCAGTGCCCTGGGGGGCTCTAACTATGGCTACACCTTC. Protein: CSALGGSNYGYTF.

This clonotype has a handful of counts. V and J are TRBV19 and TRBJ2-7; 7 nucleotides agree with TRBD1. J lost 2 bases, V lost 5 bases, and 6 bases had no gene match. The CDR3 is made up of 14 amino acids. Per germline, CDR1 LNHDA and CDR2 SQIVND (reference sequence). CDR3 residues: CASSPGQATYEQYF. DNA for the CDR3: TGTGCCAGTAGTCCAGGACAGGCCACCTACGAGCAGTACTTC.

This clonotype occurred a few times. The rearrangement links TRBV4-1 to TRBJ2-1; possible D gene TRBD2, 5 bases. The germline gives CDR1 MGHRA, CDR2 YSYEKL. V lost 0 bases and J lost 0, with 12 bases in between. The CDR3 runs to 17 residues. The CDR3 sequence: CASSQDEVTSSYNEQFF. The CDR3 DNA reads as TGCGCCAGCAGCCAAGATGAGGTAACTAGCTCCTACAATGAGCAGTTCTTC.

Here the CDR3 DNA reads TGCGCCAGCAGCTTGGAGGGGAACAGTGGCTACACCTTC. This encodes CASSLEGNSGYTF. This chain links TRBV5-1 with TRBJ1-2; tentatively, D is TRBD1 (5 bases). The V gene lost 0 bases and the J gene lost 7 bases, with 10 bases spanning the gap. The CDR3 loop spans 13 amino acids. CDR1 is SGHRS and CDR2 is YFSETQ in the germline V gene.

The V and J genes are TRBV24-1 and TRBJ2-1; TRBD1 matches at 8 bases. Per the germline V gene, CDR1 is KGHDR and CDR2 is SFDVKD. The V and J ends lost 7 bases and 5 bases, in that order; junction bases with no gene match: 9. The CDR3 is 15 amino acids. The DNA for the CDR3 is TGTGCCACCAGCACCGGGACAGGTGAGCACAATGAGCAGTTCTTC. It yields the protein CATSTGTGEHNEQFF.

There are a few counts of this clonotype. This chain connects TRBV5-5 to TRBJ2-7; D unresolved. V was cut by 4 bases and J by 5 bases, with 10 bases left in between. The length of the CDR3 is 12 residues. Germline V CDR1 and CDR2: SGHKS, YYEKEE (reference sequence). The CDR3 sequence: CASSRHPNEQYF. The DNA of the CDR3 is TGTGCCAGCAGCCGACACCCCAACGAGCAGTACTTC.

Ten or more counts support this clonotype. The chain couples TRBV7-9 to TRBJ2-3, with 12 positions matching TRBD2. This CDR3 is built from 16 residues. Germline CDR1 is SEHNR and CDR2 is FQNEAQ (reference sequence). V lost 5 bases, J lost 6 bases, and 9 bases stayed unmatched. The CDR3 DNA follows: TGTGCCAGCAGCCCGAGACTAGCGGGGGCCGGGGATACGCAGTATTTT. It yields the protein CASSPRLAGAGDTQYF.

This sequence joins TRBV20-1 and TRBJ1-1; D is unresolved. The CDR3 loop spans 14 amino acids. V was cut by 2 bases and J by 5 bases, with 15 bases left in between. Germline CDR1 DFQATT, CDR2 SNEGSKA (reference sequence). The CDR3 protein is CSARRPPAGTEAFF. The CDR3 DNA reads as TGCAGTGCTAGAAGGCCTCCCGCGGGTACTGAAGCTTTCTTT.

The rearrangement joins TRBV29-1 to TRBJ1-2; D not resolved. This CDR3 has 13 residues. CDR1 is SQVTM, CDR2 ANQGSEA, per germline. V shed 5 bases and J shed 0 bases, with 10 bases lying between them. The CDR3 nucleotides are TGCAGCGTTACACGGCGAGCTAACTATGGCTACACCTTC. Translating gives CSVTRRANYGYTF.

This clonotype was recorded a few times. The chain joins TRBV5-8 to TRBJ2-5; the match to TRBD2 covers 13 bases. CDR3 length: 14 amino acids. CDR1 is SGHTS and CDR2 is YDEGEE in the germline V gene. With V trimmed by 6 bases and J by 3 bases, 2 bases remained unmatched. CDR3 sequence: CASNGLAGEETQYF. For the CDR3, the DNA is TGTGCCAGCAACGGACTAGCGGGAGAAGAGACCCAGTACTTC.

This clonotype has more than one count but fewer than ten. The J gene is TRBJ1-1, the V gene TRBV18, with TRBD1 matching 7 bases. V shed 3 bases and J 5 bases; nucleotides not matched to a gene: 15. This CDR3 comprises 17 residues. From germline, CDR1 is KGHSH and CDR2 LQKENI. CDR3 sequence reads: CASSPYTRGQVATEAFF. The CDR3 coding sequence is TGTGCCAGCTCACCCTACACCCGTGGACAGGTGGCGACTGAAGCTTTCTTT.

In its sample, this clonotype was seen many times. CDR3 sequence reads: CASSHGPAGGFQETQYF. The CDR3 nucleotides are TGTGCCAGCAGCCACGGGCCGGCGGGGGGGTTCCAAGAGACCCAGTACTTC. This chain connects TRBV7-3 to TRBJ2-5, with 9 positions matching TRBD2. The CDR3 loop spans 17 amino acids. Germline V gene data show CDR1 as SGHTA and CDR2 as FQGTGA. The J segment lost 1 base and the V segment lost 5 bases, leaving 11 bases of the junction unmatched.

This clonotype has at least ten counts. The chain joins TRBV29-1 to TRBJ2-7; D may be TRBD1 or TRBD2 (5 bases each). CDR1 is SQVTM, CDR2 ANQGSEA, per germline. V lost 8 bases, J lost 5 bases, and 16 bases lay in between. CDR3 length equals 12 residues. For the CDR3, the DNA is TGCAGCTACCACGGGGCGGACGACGAGCAGTACTTC. Translation gives CSYHGADDEQYF.